This is a list of T cell receptor beta chains from one sample in a study of technical replicates of blood from a few donors. Measured with immunoSEQ multiplex PCR; TCRdb has only the in-frame clones, and not every one. This repertoire shows some 60,000 clones, 85% to 90% found once; its top ten account for about 5%. Sequencing used PBMCs. The receptor set was obtained from a human donor in good health. Some clones in this sample may be carry-over from other donors' samples. Both conserved end residues are part of each CDR3. The order of the fields is D gene, J gene, clone size, V gene, CDR3 DNA, CDR3 protein. The D gene is left open where the match is weak. The size field is filled for only some rows; it gives once, few, many or a size class.

TRBD1	TRBJ1-6	-	TRBV30	TGTGCCTGGAGCCGGGACAGGCTCCGCTCACGATCACCCCTCCACTTT	CAWSRDRLRSRSPLHF
-	TRBJ1-1	-	TRBV4-1	TGCGCCAGCAGGGGTCTACTCAGGGCTACTGAAGCTTTCTTT	CASRGLLRATEAFF
-	TRBJ2-6	-	TRBV4-3	TGCGCCAGCAGCCAAGAAAGCGGCGGGGCCAACGTCCTGACTTTC	CASSQESGGANVLTF
TRBD1	TRBJ2-3	-	TRBV30	TGTGCCTGTAGAACCGGGACAGAGGACCCAGATACGCAGTATTTT	CACRTGTEDPDTQYF
-	TRBJ2-7	-	TRBV5-1	TGCGCCAGCAGCTTGTGGCAGGGAGGCTCCTACGAGCAGTACTTC	CASSLWQGGSYEQYF
-	TRBJ2-4	-	TRBV5-8	TGTGCCAGCAGCTCCAGGCCTAGCGTAACCAAAAACATTCAGTACTTC	CASSSRPSVTKNIQYF
-	TRBJ1-3	once	TRBV20-1	TGCAGTGGACTGGCTGGAAACACCATATATTTT	CSGLAGNTIYF
TRBD1	TRBJ1-1	-	TRBV2	TGTGCCAGCAGCAGGGGACAGGGGGCAGGCACTGAAGCTTTCTTT	CASSRGQGAGTEAFF
-	TRBJ2-3	-	TRBV5-1	TGCGCCAGCAAAGACCCACAGCGCACAGATACGCAGTATTTT	CASKDPQRTDTQYF
-	TRBJ1-3	-	TRBV6-6	TGTGCCAGCGGGGCAGGGGGAAACACCATATATTTT	CASGAGGNTIYF
TRBD1	TRBJ2-7	-	TRBV9	TGTGCCAGCAGCGAGACAGGGGTCCCCTACGAGCAGTACTTC	CASSETGVPYEQYF
-	TRBJ1-1	few	TRBV4-3	TGCGCCAGCAGCCAAGATTTCGGGGGCACTGAAGCTTTCTTT	CASSQDFGGTEAFF
-	TRBJ2-2	-	TRBV4-3	TGCGCCAGCAGCCAAGATGGCTTAACCGGGGAGCTGTTTTTT	CASSQDGLTGELFF
TRBD2	TRBJ2-1	-	TRBV25-1	TGTGCCAGCAGCCCACCCCCCCGAGGCAGCGGGAGGAGCAATGAGCAGTTCTTC	CASSPPPRGSGRSNEQFF
-	TRBJ1-6	-	TRBV19	TGTGCCAGTGCGGACAACTATAATTCACCCCTCCACTTT	CASADNYNSPLHF
-	TRBJ2-7	-	TRBV7-2	TGTGCCAGCAGCTTAGCGGGCAGCTACGAGCAGTACTTC	CASSLAGSYEQYF
TRBD2	TRBJ2-3	-	TRBV2	TGTGCCAGCAGGCGGGGGGCCGTGAGCACAGATACGCAGTATTTT	CASRRGAVSTDTQYF
-	TRBJ1-1	-	TRBV5-1	TGCGCCAGCAGCTTGGCCGGGGGGGGCACTGAAGCTTTCTTT	CASSLAGGGTEAFF
TRBD1	TRBJ2-7	-	TRBV19	TGTGCCAGTAGTCAGACCGGGACAGGGGTTGTCGAGCAGTACTTC	CASSQTGTGVVEQYF
-	TRBJ2-6	-	TRBV4-1	TGCGCCAGCAGCCAAGAGACGGGCTCTGGGGCCAACGTCCTGACTTTC	CASSQETGSGANVLTF
-	TRBJ1-5	-	TRBV19	TGTGCCAGTAGTATTGCGGGTCAGCCCCAGCATTTT	CASSIAGQPQHF